This T cell receptor beta chain was captured in a study of blood T cell repertoires in COVID-19. Per the germline V gene, CDR1 is SGDLS and CDR2 is YYNGEE. The length of the CDR3 is 15 residues. V was pared by 0 bases and J by 7 bases, with 13 bases between. This clone has only a few counts. The repertoire was sequenced with immunoSEQ multiplex PCR; TCRdb's copy has only in-frame clones and lacks some. Among about 100,000 clones listed, just over 90% were seen once. Sequenced: peripheral blood. This TCR was sampled from a man aged 55 to 70 with acute or convalescent COVID-19. The chain recombines TRBV9 with TRBJ2-2, with D possibly TRBD2 on 7 matching bases. The CDR3 DNA sequence: TGTGCCAGCAGCGTAGTCGGGGGGCAAGGCGGGGAGCTGTTTTTT. It yields the protein CASSVVGGQGGELFF.